This TCR beta chain was identified in a study of OX40 agonist ivuxolimab in advanced cancers. Data came from immunoSEQ multiplex PCR; TCRdb stores just in-frame clones and leaves some out. This table holds about 100,000 clones, around 87% found once. As concerns this clone: Its antigen is not identified.

Broader study findings: Clonal expansion from baseline to week 6 occurred in both CD4+ and CD8+ T cells. Certain nonresponders additionally had low normalized T-cell clonal expansion.

J gave up 1 base and V 6 bases, and 9 bases lay outside the gene matches. This CDR3 has 15 residues. The germline CDR1 and CDR2 sequences are SQVTM and ANQGSEA. Autoimmune disease history or systemic immunosuppression led to patient exclusion. The V call is TRBV29-1, the J call TRBJ2-7; TRBD2 aligns across 10 bases. The specimen comprised CD4+ or CD8+ T cells sorted from blood, sampled in a trial of the OX40 agonist ivuxolimab. The clonotype comes from an adult with an advanced solid tumor such as melanoma, head and neck, liver or kidney cancer. This chain's CDR3 is CSVAGTSALSYEQYF. The CDR3 nucleotides are TGCAGCGTGGCCGGGACTAGCGCCTTGTCCTACGAGCAGTACTTC.